The 30 T cell receptor beta chains given below trace back to one sample, sequenced in a study of multiple sclerosis patients with progressive multifocal leukoencephalopathy. Time point noted: before natalizumab initiation. Data came from immunoSEQ multiplex PCR; TCRdb stores just in-frame clones and leaves some out. Here the sample spans more than 30,000 clones, roughly 92% being singletons. The specimen was PBMCs. These receptor sequences come from a man aged 25 to 45 with multiple sclerosis.

The rearrangement links TRBV4-3 to TRBJ2-3; a weak D match, TRBD1 (10 bases). CDR3 length: 17 residues. Germline lookup yields CDR1 LGHNA and CDR2 YSLEER. Deletions cut 4 bases from V and 2 bases from J, with 19 bases between. The CDR3 loop reads CASSLLAGTGVTDTQYF. As DNA, the CDR3 is TGCGCCAGCAGCCTCCTAGCGGGGACAGGGGTCACAGATACGCAGTATTTT.

The chain recombines TRBV19 with TRBJ1-1; the match to TRBD1 covers 7 bases. Per germline, CDR1 LNHDA and CDR2 SQIVND (reference sequence). The CDR3 sequence is 14 residues long. Trimming took 7 bases from V and 6 from J; bases not matched to a gene: 11. CDR3 sequence: CASIDRVVTSEAFF. The DNA for the CDR3 is TGTGCCAGTATTGACAGGGTAGTTACTTCTGAAGCTTTCTTT.

This clone came up once. V is TRBV7-6 and J is TRBJ2-1; D is perhaps TRBD2 (7 bases). CDR1 is SGHVS, CDR2 FNYEAQ, per germline. V gave up 5 bases and J gave up 6 bases, with 17 bases separating them. The CDR3 is 15 amino acids. For the CDR3, the DNA is TGTGCCAGCAGCCTCTATGGCGGGGGCCGCAATGAGCAGTTCTTC. Its translation: CASSLYGGGRNEQFF.

CDR3 DNA: TGTGCCAGCAGCGCGGACGGATACACTGAAGCTTTCTTT. Translated: CASSADGYTEAFF. This rearrangement joins TRBV9 to TRBJ1-1, with D unresolved. The CDR3 covers 13 residues. V was clipped by 3 bases and J by 3 bases, with 9 bases between them. Germline CDR1 and CDR2: SGDLS and YYNGEE.

The genes are TRBV4-3 and TRBJ1-1; D is ambiguous. The CDR3 consists of 15 residues. V lost 1 base and J 5 bases, leaving 14 bases between the germline ends. Germline V gene data show CDR1 as LGHNA and CDR2 as YSLEER. The CDR3 coding sequence is TGCGCCAGCAGCCAAGGGGGTGGAGGTGGAACTGAAGCTTTCTTT. This gives the protein CASSQGGGGGTEAFF.

This clone has just a few counts. The chain combines TRBV10-3 with TRBJ2-7; D may match TRBD1 or TRBD2 (5 bases each). Germline V gene data show CDR1 as ENHRY and CDR2 as SYGVKD. The CDR3 runs to 13 residues. V lost 10 bases, J lost 5 bases, and 18 bases lay in between. CDR3 bases: TGTGCCACCTCCTCGGGACGATCCGACGAGCAGTACTTC. Encoded protein: CATSSGRSDEQYF.

The genes are TRBV5-5 and TRBJ1-1; the D gene is possibly TRBD1 (6 bases). CDR1 and CDR2 from the germline V gene are SGHKS and YYEKEE (reference sequence). The CDR3 length is 14 residues. V was pared by 0 bases and J by 0 bases, with 6 bases between. The DNA for the CDR3 is TGTGCCAGCAGCTTGGGGGGGCTGAACACTGAAGCTTTCTTT. Its protein is CASSLGGLNTEAFF.

The V and J genes are TRBV7-2 and TRBJ2-2, with TRBD1 as a possible D gene (6 bases). CDR1 is SGHTA, CDR2 FQGNSA, per germline. The germline V and J ends were trimmed by 5 bases and 5 bases, with 15 bases remaining between them. This CDR3 is built from 15 residues. The CDR3 DNA sequence: TGTGCCAGCAGCCTGAATTCACAGGGAACCGGGGAGCTGTTTTTT. This gives the protein CASSLNSQGTGELFF.

This clone was counted between two and nine times. The genes are TRBV5-1 and TRBJ2-1; 9 bases align to TRBD2. The CDR3 has 17 residues. The germline V gene encodes CDR1 SGHRS and CDR2 YFSETQ. Trimming cost V 0 bases and J 2 bases; bases outside gene matches: 6. DNA of the CDR3: TGCGCCAGCAGCTTGGGGGGTAGCGGGAGCCCCTACAATGAGCAGTTCTTC. It yields the protein CASSLGGSGSPYNEQFF.

The chain combines TRBV10-3 with TRBJ2-2; D perhaps matches TRBD2 (5 bases). Germline assignment: CDR1 ENHRY and CDR2 SYGVKD. This CDR3 is 16 amino acids long. V lost 6 bases to trimming and J lost 5 bases, with 19 bases between them. CDR3 sequence reads: CAISPSLGRGTGELFF. The CDR3 DNA reads as TGTGCCATCAGCCCTAGCTTGGGGAGAGGTACCGGGGAGCTGTTTTTT.

The rearrangement uses TRBV9 and TRBJ2-1; 8 bases line up with TRBD1. Germline lookup yields CDR1 SGDLS and CDR2 YYNGEE. V lost 3 bases, J lost 1 base, and 6 bases stayed unmatched. CDR3 length: 16 residues. CDR3 DNA sequence: TGTGCCAGCAGCGGAGACAGGGGCAGGTCCTACAATGAGCAGTTCTTC. Its protein is CASSGDRGRSYNEQFF.

The chain carries TRBV7-2 and TRBJ1-4, with TRBD1 as a possible D gene (5 bases). The CDR3 consists of 15 residues. Germline lookup yields CDR1 SGHTA and CDR2 FQGNSA. The V and J ends lost 2 bases and 0 bases respectively, with 7 bases between them. The CDR3 sequence: CASSLRGPTNEKLFF. In DNA form, the CDR3 reads TGTGCCAGCAGCTTAAGGGGTCCAACTAATGAAAAACTGTTTTTT.

This chain joins TRBV7-9 and TRBJ2-7; weak D call: TRBD1 (6 bases). Trimming cost V 4 bases and J 3 bases, with 16 bases left between them. The CDR3 covers 15 residues. Germline loops: CDR1 SEHNR, CDR2 FQNEAQ (reference sequence). The CDR3 is CASSSLGQRDYEQYF. The CDR3 bases are TGTGCCAGCAGCTCCCTCGGACAGAGAGACTACGAGCAGTACTTC.

The chain couples TRBV18 to TRBJ2-7; TRBD2 aligns across 13 bases. CDR3 size: 18 residues. V trimming: 4 bases; J trimming: 4 bases; junction bases outside the gene matches: 13. The germline gives CDR1 KGHSH, CDR2 LQKENI. Here the CDR3 DNA reads TGTGCCAGCTCACTCAGAAAACCGGGACTAGCGGGAAATTACGAGCAGTACTTC. Protein sequence: CASSLRKPGLAGNYEQYF.

V gene TRBV6-5 combines with J gene TRBJ2-1; perhaps TRBD2 as D (6 bases). The V end lost 3 bases, the J end lost 7 bases, and 7 bases lay between the germline ends. In germline, CDR1 is MNHEY, CDR2 SVGAGI. CDR3 length equals 12 residues. This chain's CDR3 is CASSYSGNEQFF. The CDR3 DNA follows: TGTGCCAGCAGTTATAGCGGAAATGAGCAGTTCTTC.

The chain couples TRBV6-6 to TRBJ2-7, with D unresolved. CDR1 MNHNY and CDR2 SVGAGI come from the germline V gene (reference sequence). The V end was cut by 8 bases, the J end by 1 base, with 9 bases between. The CDR3 extends over 12 amino acids. The CDR3 coding sequence is TGTGCCAGCGGCCTCAGGTCCTACGAGCAGTACTTC. It is translated as CASGLRSYEQYF.

The V call is TRBV6-5, the J call TRBJ1-2; D is ambiguous. The ends were cut back, 2 bases at V and 0 bases at J, with 13 bases in the middle. The length of the CDR3 is 16 residues. The germline gives CDR1 MNHEY, CDR2 SVGAGI. CDR3 amino acids: CASSYGGRTSNYGYTF. In DNA form, the CDR3 reads TGTGCCAGCAGTTACGGCGGCAGAACCTCTAACTATGGCTACACCTTC.

This chain connects TRBV29-1 to TRBJ2-7; 8 bases line up with TRBD1. The CDR3 sequence is 16 residues long. From germline, CDR1 is SQVTM and CDR2 ANQGSEA. This CDR3 is CGALVRNYRGSREQYF. The CDR3 coding sequence is TGCGGAGCGTTGGTGAGGAATTACAGGGGGTCTCGGGAGCAGTACTTC.

The rearrangement uses TRBV5-4 and TRBJ1-1; D unresolved. The CDR3 contains 16 residues. Trimming took 0 bases from V and 1 from J, leaving 13 bases between them. Germline loops: CDR1 SGHNT, CDR2 YYREEE (reference sequence). The CDR3 loop is CASSLDSGWANTEAFF. CDR3 bases: TGTGCCAGCAGCTTGGACTCGGGTTGGGCGAACACTGAAGCTTTCTTT.

This clone appeared a few times. The genes are TRBV7-9 and TRBJ1-4, with TRBD1 matching 9 bases. Looked up from germline, CDR1 is SEHNR and CDR2 is FQNEAQ (reference sequence). CDR3 length: 13 residues. The V segment lost 6 bases and the J segment 8 bases; nucleotides outside the gene matches: 4. Written as DNA, the CDR3 is TGTGCCAGCAGTCGCGGACAGGGGGAAAAACTGTTTTTT. Translated, it gives CASSRGQGEKLFF.

V and J are TRBV6-6 and TRBJ2-1; 9 bases agree with TRBD2. V trimming: 5 bases; J trimming: 4 bases; junction bases outside the gene matches: 9. Germline CDR1 and CDR2: MNHNY and SVGAGI (reference sequence). The CDR3 extends over 16 amino acids. CDR3 amino acids: CASSKIAGAFYNEQFF. The CDR3 DNA follows: TGTGCCAGCAGTAAAATAGCGGGAGCCTTTTACAATGAGCAGTTCTTC.

The V and J genes are TRBV18 and TRBJ2-2, with 14 bases fitting TRBD2. The length of the CDR3 is 19 residues. Germline trimming cut 5 bases from V and 2 bases from J; bases unmatched to any gene: 10. In germline, CDR1 is KGHSH, CDR2 LQKENI. CDR3 amino acids: CASSSFPGLAGANTGELFF. In DNA, the CDR3 is TGTGCCAGCTCATCCTTTCCGGGACTAGCGGGAGCCAACACCGGGGAGCTGTTTTTT.

The chain links TRBV29-1 to TRBJ2-3, with a weak D call TRBD1 (6 bases). CDR1 SQVTM and CDR2 ANQGSEA come from the germline V gene. The CDR3 extends over 12 amino acids. Trimming took off 4 bases at V and 4 bases at J, with 9 bases between the two ends. DNA of the CDR3: TGCAGCGTTGGGTGGACAGCAGATACGCAGTATTTT. Residues: CSVGWTADTQYF.

V usage is TRBV7-9 and J usage is TRBJ2-1; 12 nucleotides line up with TRBD2. The germline V gene has CDR1 SEHNR and CDR2 FQNEAQ (reference sequence). CDR3 size: 17 residues. V was pared by 0 bases and J by 5 bases, with 5 bases of the junction left unmatched. CDR3 sequence: CASSLAHRLAGDNEQFF. CDR3 DNA sequence: TGTGCCAGCAGCTTAGCGCATCGACTAGCGGGGGACAATGAGCAGTTCTTC.

Here the CDR3 reads CAISESEGEQFF. Written as DNA, the CDR3 is TGTGCCATCAGTGAGTCAGAGGGTGAGCAGTTCTTC. V and J are TRBV10-3 and TRBJ2-1; D is perhaps TRBD2 (5 bases). V was pared by 0 bases and J by 9 bases, with 6 bases between. The CDR3 spans 12 residues. Germline V CDR1 and CDR2: ENHRY, SYGVKD.

The chain joins TRBV29-1 to TRBJ1-4; 9 bases map to TRBD1. Per germline, CDR1 SQVTM and CDR2 ANQGSEA. The V segment lost 6 bases and the J segment 4 bases; nucleotides outside the gene matches: 9. This CDR3 has 15 amino acids. Here the CDR3 DNA reads TGCAGCGTCAAAATACAGGGGGCCCATAATGAAAAACTGTTTTTT. Residues: CSVKIQGAHNEKLFF.

The V gene is TRBV2, the J gene TRBJ2-7, with D tentatively TRBD1 (6 bases). CDR3 length: 13 amino acids. Germline V gene data show CDR1 as SNHLY and CDR2 as FYNNEI. This CDR3 is CAVALYGGHEQYF. The DNA for the CDR3 is TGTGCGGTCGCCCTTTATGGGGGCCACGAGCAGTACTTC.

J is TRBJ1-2 and V is TRBV11-2; D gene unclear. This CDR3 has 11 amino acids. Germline assignment: CDR1 SGHAT and CDR2 FQNNGV. V was pared by 11 bases and J by 4 bases, with 11 bases between. CDR3 DNA sequence: TGTGCCTTTTTCAACGGCTATGGCTACACCTTC. Translating gives CAFFNGYGYTF.

The chain is built from TRBV11-2 and TRBJ2-2; TRBD1 agrees at 9 bases. V was clipped by 5 bases and J by 2 bases; unmatched bases: 12. The CDR3 runs 18 residues. The V gene's germline CDR1 is SGHAT and CDR2 FQNNGV. The CDR3 here is CASSRGQGRTLNTGELFF. The CDR3 DNA reads as TGTGCCAGCAGCCGTGGACAGGGGCGAACGTTAAACACCGGGGAGCTGTTTTTT.

This clone was counted a single time. The chain is built from TRBV9 and TRBJ1-1, with 7 bases aligning to TRBD1. The CDR3 covers 13 residues. Germline V gives CDR1 SGDLS, CDR2 YYNGEE. After removal of 3 bases from V and 6 bases from J, the junction contained 5 bases not matched to a gene. CDR3 bases: TGTGCCAGCAGCGCTACAGGGGTCTCTGAAGCTTTCTTT. Translation: CASSATGVSEAFF.